The rows below give T cell receptor beta chains drawn from one sample of a study of long-term antiretroviral therapy in people with HIV. TCRdb's copy holds only in-frame clones and misses some; the assay was immunoSEQ multiplex PCR. The profile covers 30,000 to 40,000 clones, with 70% to 90% appearing a single time and approximately 13% taken by the ten largest. The sample was unsorted PBMCs, taken 1.1 years after starting antiretroviral therapy. The source is a man younger than 35 with HIV. Each CDR3 is given with its conserved first and last residue. The order of the fields is J gene, V gene, clone size, D gene, CDR3 protein, CDR3 DNA. The D gene is left open where the match is weak. Expanded clones are given a class, and other clones once, few, many or no size at all.

j_call: TRBJ1-5; v_call: TRBV6-1; clone_size: NA; d_call: TRBD1; cdr3_aa: CASSPDRVGQPQHF; cdr3_nt: TGTGCCAGCAGTCCGGACAGGGTGGGTCAGCCCCAGCATTTT
j_call: TRBJ2-7; v_call: TRBV11-1; clone_size: few; d_call: TRBD2; cdr3_aa: CASSYGTSGSSYEQYF; cdr3_nt: TGTGCCAGCAGCTATGGGACTAGCGGGTCCTCCTACGAGCAGTACTTC
j_call: TRBJ2-3; v_call: TRBV11-2; clone_size: NA; d_call: TRBD2; cdr3_aa: CASSPRLAGGLNTQYF; cdr3_nt: TGTGCCAGCAGCCCGCGACTAGCGGGGGGGCTTAATACGCAGTATTTT
j_call: TRBJ2-3; v_call: TRBV5-1; clone_size: NA; d_call: NA; cdr3_aa: CASSLYSNSDTQYF; cdr3_nt: TGCGCCAGCAGCTTGTATTCTAACTCAGATACGCAGTATTTT
j_call: TRBJ2-7; v_call: TRBV27; clone_size: few; d_call: TRBD2; cdr3_aa: CASSFGTSFSYEQYF; cdr3_nt: TGTGCCAGCAGTTTTGGGACTAGTTTTTCCTACGAGCAGTACTTC
j_call: TRBJ2-7; v_call: TRBV6-5; clone_size: NA; d_call: NA; cdr3_aa: CASSYTLLSKEQYF; cdr3_nt: TGTGCCAGCAGTTACACGCTCCTTTCTAAAGAGCAGTACTTC
j_call: TRBJ2-7; v_call: TRBV5-5; clone_size: NA; d_call: NA; cdr3_aa: CASSLGGLTYEQYF; cdr3_nt: TGTGCCAGCAGCTTGGGAGGGCTAACCTACGAGCAGTACTTC
j_call: TRBJ2-1; v_call: TRBV27; clone_size: once; d_call: NA; cdr3_aa: CASSTPLRGNYNEQFF; cdr3_nt: TGTGCCAGCAGTACCCCTCTGCGGGGAAATTACAATGAGCAGTTCTTC
j_call: TRBJ2-7; v_call: TRBV13; clone_size: once; d_call: NA; cdr3_aa: CASSRESGNEQYF; cdr3_nt: TGTGCCAGCTCAAGGGAGAGCGGAAACGAGCAGTACTTC
j_call: TRBJ2-7; v_call: TRBV4-2; clone_size: few; d_call: TRBD1; cdr3_aa: CASSQALGTVEQYF; cdr3_nt: TGTGCCAGCAGCCAGGCACTCGGGACAGTCGAGCAGTACTTC
j_call: TRBJ2-3; v_call: TRBV29-1; clone_size: NA; d_call: TRBD2; cdr3_aa: CSVEGLAGGRDFTDTQYF; cdr3_nt: TGCAGCGTTGAGGGACTAGCGGGAGGCCGGGACTTCACAGATACGCAGTATTTT
j_call: TRBJ2-3; v_call: TRBV6-6; clone_size: NA; d_call: NA; cdr3_aa: CASSYTHRGTDTQYF; cdr3_nt: TGTGCCAGCAGTTACACCCACAGGGGCACAGATACGCAGTATTTT
j_call: TRBJ2-3; v_call: TRBV6-6; clone_size: NA; d_call: NA; cdr3_aa: CASSLTDTQYF; cdr3_nt: TGTGCCAGCTCCCTAACGGATACGCAGTATTTT
j_call: TRBJ2-5; v_call: TRBV5-6; clone_size: once; d_call: NA; cdr3_aa: CASILWDGETQYF; cdr3_nt: TGTGCCAGCATACTCTGGGACGGGGAGACCCAGTACTTC
j_call: TRBJ1-5; v_call: TRBV18; clone_size: NA; d_call: NA; cdr3_aa: CASSQDRSEGQHF; cdr3_nt: TGTGCCAGCTCTCAAGACAGGTCGGAAGGCCAGCATTTT
j_call: TRBJ2-3; v_call: TRBV5-1; clone_size: once; d_call: NA; cdr3_aa: CASSLGGDTQYF; cdr3_nt: TGCGCCAGCAGCTTGGGTGGAGATACGCAGTATTTT
j_call: TRBJ2-1; v_call: TRBV13; clone_size: NA; d_call: NA; cdr3_aa: CASSLGRLLGTEQFF; cdr3_nt: TGTGCCAGCAGCTTAGGCCGGCTACTTGGGACCGAGCAGTTCTTC
j_call: TRBJ2-1; v_call: TRBV11-2; clone_size: NA; d_call: TRBD2; cdr3_aa: CASSPGLAGPSSYNEQFF; cdr3_nt: TGTGCCAGCAGCCCGGGACTAGCGGGACCGAGCTCCTACAATGAGCAGTTCTTC
j_call: TRBJ2-3; v_call: TRBV4-2; clone_size: NA; d_call: TRBD2; cdr3_aa: CASSPQAGGADTQYF; cdr3_nt: TGTGCCAGCAGCCCCCAAGCGGGGGGGGCGGATACGCAGTATTTT
j_call: TRBJ1-5; v_call: TRBV5-5; clone_size: NA; d_call: NA; cdr3_aa: CASSFWGDGNQPQHF; cdr3_nt: TGTGCCAGCAGCTTTTGGGGAGATGGCAATCAGCCCCAGCATTTT
j_call: TRBJ1-5; v_call: TRBV6-6; clone_size: NA; d_call: NA; cdr3_aa: CASSPDTPNQPQHF; cdr3_nt: TGTGCCAGCAGTCCTGACACCCCAAATCAGCCCCAGCATTTT
j_call: TRBJ1-2; v_call: TRBV5-6; clone_size: NA; d_call: TRBD1; cdr3_aa: CASSPGTGVFNYGYTF; cdr3_nt: TGTGCCAGCAGCCCCGGGACAGGGGTTTTTAACTATGGCTACACCTTC
j_call: TRBJ1-1; v_call: TRBV5-4; clone_size: NA; d_call: NA; cdr3_aa: CASSLKSAGETEAFF; cdr3_nt: TGTGCCAGCAGCCTAAAGAGTGCAGGGGAAACTGAAGCTTTCTTT
j_call: TRBJ1-1; v_call: TRBV5-1; clone_size: once; d_call: NA; cdr3_aa: CASSLGRGNTEAFF; cdr3_nt: TGCGCCAGCAGCTTGGGCAGGGGGAACACTGAAGCTTTCTTT
j_call: TRBJ1-6; v_call: TRBV12-5; clone_size: NA; d_call: NA; cdr3_aa: CASGLGNSPLHF; cdr3_nt: TGTGCTAGTGGTTTGGGAAATTCACCCCTCCACTTT
j_call: TRBJ2-5; v_call: TRBV27; clone_size: once; d_call: TRBD2; cdr3_aa: CASRLAGQETQYF; cdr3_nt: TGTGCCAGCAGACTAGCGGGCCAAGAGACCCAGTACTTC
j_call: TRBJ1-6; v_call: TRBV6-1; clone_size: few; d_call: NA; cdr3_aa: CASPATANRNSPLHF; cdr3_nt: TGTGCCAGCCCCGCGACAGCGAACCGAAATTCACCCCTCCACTTT
j_call: TRBJ2-5; v_call: TRBV6-6; clone_size: NA; d_call: NA; cdr3_aa: CASSYGETQYF; cdr3_nt: TGTGCCAGCAGTTATGGAGAGACCCAGTACTTC